These 8 T cell receptor beta chains originate from one sample sequenced in a study of T cells expressing NK-cell markers. Reanalyzing the 5' RACE reads, TCRdb keeps one entry per CDR3 protein, without DNA. There are approximately 170,000 distinct CDR3 sequences in the sample, with 20% held by the top ten. Sequencing was performed on blood T cells: a sorted CD56 or NKG2C T cell subset, CD4+ or CD8+ T cells, or bulk PBMC T cells (not recorded which). The origin of the receptors is a man aged 18 to 69 in good health.

The chain recombines TRBV6-1 with TRBJ1-4; TCRdb calls TRBD1, which cannot be checked without DNA. Germline V lookup: CDR1 MNHNS, CDR2 SASEGT. The CDR3 sequence is 13 residues long. Here the CDR3 reads CASSGGTEEKLFF.

The chain couples TRBV6-1 to TRBJ2-1; TCRdb reports TRBD2, a call that lacks DNA to check it against. Looked up from germline, CDR1 is MNHNS and CDR2 is SASEGT. The CDR3 consists of 16 residues. CDR3 residues: CASTATSGGNYNEQFF.

The chain uses TRBV3-1 and TRBJ2-5; the TCRdb D gene call, TRBD1, has no DNA to confirm it. The CDR3 extends over 19 amino acids. Germline V lookup: CDR1 LGHDT, CDR2 YNNKEL (reference sequence). The CDR3 sequence is CASSQVGGSAPNFQETQYF.

This clonotype is classed as large (0.1 to 1%) by frequency. The chain carries TRBV12-3 or TRBV12-4 and TRBJ1-5. The CDR3 runs 13 residues. The CDR3: CASSLVGYQPQHF.

The CDR3 sequence is CASSFAQTVPYNEQFF. The chain carries TRBV27 and TRBJ2-1; absent DNA, TCRdb's TRBD1 call cannot be checked. The germline CDR1 and CDR2 sequences are MNHEY and SMNVEV (reference sequence). This CDR3 comprises 16 residues.

V gene TRBV28 combines with J gene TRBJ1-5; there is no DNA to check the TCRdb D call of TRBD1. Looked up from germline, CDR1 is MDHEN and CDR2 is SYDVKM. CDR3 size: 19 residues. Here the CDR3 reads CASSSDRGEEGISNQPQHF.

V is TRBV7-6 and J is TRBJ2-6; with no DNA, the TCRdb D assignment of TRBD2 cannot be verified. CDR3 length: 17 amino acids. The germline V gene has CDR1 SGHVS and CDR2 FNYEAQ. The CDR3 here is CASSSGLVGTGANVLTF.

The rearrangement joins TRBV12-3 or TRBV12-4 to TRBJ1-1; absent DNA, TCRdb's TRBD1 call cannot be checked. This CDR3 contains 14 residues. CDR3: CASIPGQGNPEAFF.